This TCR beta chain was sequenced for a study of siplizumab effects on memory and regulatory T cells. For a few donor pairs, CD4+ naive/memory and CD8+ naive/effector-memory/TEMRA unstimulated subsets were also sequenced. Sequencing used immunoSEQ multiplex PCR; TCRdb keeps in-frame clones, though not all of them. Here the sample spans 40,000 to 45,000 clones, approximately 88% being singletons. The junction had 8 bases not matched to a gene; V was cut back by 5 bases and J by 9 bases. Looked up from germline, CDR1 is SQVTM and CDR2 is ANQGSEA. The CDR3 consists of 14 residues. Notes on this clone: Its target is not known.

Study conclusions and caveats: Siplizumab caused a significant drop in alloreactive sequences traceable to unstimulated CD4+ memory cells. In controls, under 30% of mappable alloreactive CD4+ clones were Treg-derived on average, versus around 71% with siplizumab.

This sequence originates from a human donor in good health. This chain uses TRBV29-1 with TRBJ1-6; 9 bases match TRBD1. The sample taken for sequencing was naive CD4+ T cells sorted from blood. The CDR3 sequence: CSVKQGAQGSPLHF. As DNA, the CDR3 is TGCAGCGTTAAACAGGGGGCGCAAGGTTCACCCCTCCACTTT.